These 21 T cell receptor beta chains were sequenced from one sample in a study of T cells in Graves' hyperthyroidism and ophthalmopathy. Researchers amplified the TCR beta CDR3 regions from RNA transcripts. A first-round RT-PCR of the TCR CDR3 used the HTBI primer set. Each CDR3 protein is one row after TCRdb ran MiXCR on the multiplex PCR reads. The table lists approximately 330,000 distinct CDR3 sequences, 18% of them singletons. The material sequenced was blood. The receptor set was obtained from a woman between 50 and 59 years old with Graves' hyperthyroidism.

The chain uses TRBV29-1 and TRBJ2-1, with 13 positions matching TRBD2. Germline loops: CDR1 SQVTM, CDR2 ANQGSEA. The V gene end was trimmed by 6 bases and the J gene end by 8 bases; junction bases not matched to a gene: 7. The CDR3 length is 14 residues. The chain's CDR3 is CSVETSGRPDEQFF. The CDR3 DNA follows: TGCAGCGTAGAGACTAGCGGGAGGCCGGATGAGCAGTTCTTC.

This clonotype was counted many times. The chain joins TRBV2 to TRBJ1-2, with D uncertain. Trimming took off 3 bases at V and 3 bases at J, with 14 bases between the two ends. CDR1 and CDR2 (germline): SNHLY, FYNNEI. There are 15 residues in the CDR3. The CDR3 spells CASSDPRTAYYGYTF. The CDR3, as DNA: TGTGCCAGCAGTGATCCCAGGACTGCTTACTATGGCTACACCTTC.

In its sample, this clonotype was seen a few times. V usage is TRBV6-1 and J usage is TRBJ2-7; weak D call: TRBD1 (5 bases). Germline assignment: CDR1 MNHNS and CDR2 SASEGT. The CDR3 extends over 14 amino acids. V was trimmed by 5 bases and J by 2 bases, leaving 13 bases between them. CDR3 sequence: CASSSTVPPYEQYV. The CDR3 DNA reads TGTGCCAGCAGTTCGACAGTTCCCCCCTACGAGCAGTACGTC.

This clonotype has ten or more counts. This sequence joins TRBV9 and TRBJ2-7, with D perhaps matching TRBD1 or TRBD2 (7 bases each). V was clipped by 0 bases and J by 2 bases, with 18 bases between them. CDR3 size: 17 residues. The V gene's germline CDR1 is SGDLS and CDR2 YYNGEE. CDR3 amino acids: CASSVGAGQLIPYEQYF. CDR3 coding DNA: TGTGCCAGCAGCGTAGGAGCGGGACAGCTGATCCCCTACGAGCAGTACTTC.

This sequence joins TRBV30 and TRBJ2-1; 8 bases agree with TRBD2. The CDR3 extends over 14 amino acids. Germline V gene lookup returns CDR1 GTSNPN and CDR2 SVGIG (reference sequence). Germline trimming cut 0 bases from V and 7 bases from J; bases unmatched to any gene: 5. CDR3 bases: TGTGCCTGGAGTGTCGGGGGGGCGCAAAATGAGCAGTTCTTC. Protein product: CAWSVGGAQNEQFF.

The gene calls are TRBV7-2 and TRBJ2-3, with TRBD2 identical over 11 bases. This CDR3 is 17 amino acids long. Germline V gives CDR1 SGHTA, CDR2 FQGNSA. The V segment lost 5 bases and the J segment 2 bases; nucleotides outside the gene matches: 9. CDR3: CASSAPVLAGDTDTQYF. The CDR3 DNA follows: TGTGCCAGCAGCGCACCAGTACTAGCGGGAGACACAGATACGCAGTATTTT.

In this sample, this clonotype turned up a few times. The gene calls are TRBV5-5 and TRBJ1-2; possible D gene TRBD1, 5 bases. Trimming pared 1 base from V and 5 bases from J, leaving 15 bases between. CDR1 and CDR2 from the germline V gene are SGHKS and YYEKEE (reference sequence). The CDR3 has 15 amino acids. The CDR3 nucleotides read TGTGCCAGCAGCTTGTGGTGGACCGGACAATATGGCTACACCTTC. This sequence encodes CASSLWWTGQYGYTF.

This clonotype was seen a few times. The missing conserved phenylalanine or tryptophan at the end of this CDR3 makes a read error likely. This chain uses TRBV5-5 with TRBJ2-5, with D perhaps matching TRBD1 or TRBD2 (5 bases each). Germline V gives CDR1 SGHKS, CDR2 YYEKEE (reference sequence). The CDR3 spans 14 residues. Between the trimmed V and J ends, which lost 4 bases and 11 bases, there was a span of 21 bases. CDR3 amino acids: CASSNIRDPSLQYV. CDR3 DNA sequence: TGTGCCAGCAGCAATATCCGGGACCCTTCGCTTCAGTACGTC.

The V and J genes are TRBV6-2 or TRBV6-3 and TRBJ2-1; D remains unclear. Germline CDR1 and CDR2: MNHEY and SVGEGT. The CDR3 is 12 residues long. Trimming shortened V by 2 bases and J by 8 bases, and 7 bases separated the two germline ends. Written as DNA, the CDR3 is TGTGCCAGCAGTTACCCACTTGATGAGCAGTTCTTC. It is translated as CASSYPLDEQFF.

The gene calls are TRBV7-3 and TRBJ2-2; D is possibly TRBD1 (5 bases). CDR3 length equals 16 residues. CDR1 and CDR2 from the germline V gene are SGHTA and FQGTGA. Trimming stripped 8 bases from V and 6 bases from J, with 22 bases between. The CDR3 nucleotides read TGTGCCAGCGGCGAAGGGGTGGGTAGCAGCGCCGGGGAGCTGTTTTTT. Translating gives CASGEGVGSSAGELFF.

Many counts were recorded for this clonotype. The gene calls are TRBV3-1 and TRBJ1-2, with D perhaps TRBD1 (5 bases). The V gene's germline CDR1 is LGHDT and CDR2 YNNKEL (reference sequence). With 3 bases removed from V and 6 bases from J, the gap between germline ends came to 11 bases. The CDR3 runs to 13 residues. CDR3 nucleotides: TGTGCCAGCAGCCACGGCAGGGTAGATGGCTACACCTTC. It codes for CASSHGRVDGYTF.

This clonotype was seen only a few times. The V call is TRBV28, the J call TRBJ2-7; 11 nucleotides agree with TRBD2. CDR3 length: 15 residues. V gave up 3 bases and J gave up 5 bases; unmatched junction bases: 6. Germline assignment: CDR1 MDHEN and CDR2 SYDVKM. In DNA form, the CDR3 reads TGTGCCAGCAGTTTTTATCTAGCGGGAGGTCACGAGCAGTACTTC. Amino acids: CASSFYLAGGHEQYF.

The chain carries TRBV12-3 or TRBV12-4 and TRBJ2-3; 7 bases agree with TRBD1. J gave up 1 base and V 8 bases, and 6 bases lay outside the gene matches. The CDR3 totals 14 residues. The CDR3 region has the DNA TGTGCCAGCCGACAGGGTTTCCGCACAGATACGCAGTATTTT. Translation gives CASRQGFRTDTQYF.

The table lists this clonotype with many counts. The chain couples TRBV6-4 to TRBJ1-2, with D possibly TRBD1 on 5 matching bases. Trimming stripped 0 bases from V and 9 bases from J, with 8 bases between. The CDR3 length is 12 residues. The germline V gene encodes CDR1 MRHNA and CDR2 SNTAGT. The CDR3 spells CASSDSGASYTF. In DNA, the CDR3 is TGTGCCAGCAGTGACTCTGGGGCCAGCTACACCTTC.

This clonotype was detected only a few times. V usage is TRBV5-4 and J usage is TRBJ1-2, with a possible D match to TRBD1 (5 bases). CDR3 length: 14 residues. V lost 4 bases, J lost 6 bases, and 16 bases lay in between. The germline V gene encodes CDR1 SGHNT and CDR2 YYREEE (reference sequence). The CDR3 DNA follows: TGTGCCAGCAGCAGACCCTGGGACGGGGATGGCTACACCTTC. Residues: CASSRPWDGDGYTF.

This clonotype was counted only a few times. The CDR3 nucleotides are TGCGCCAGCAGCCTAGCCCGACAGGCGGGGAGAGAAAAACTGTTTTTT. Translation: CASSLARQAGREKLFF. The gene calls are TRBV5-1 and TRBJ1-4; a weak D match, TRBD1 (6 bases). CDR3 length: 16 amino acids. Germline CDR1 reads SGHRS; CDR2 reads YFSETQ. V lost 4 bases to trimming and J lost 8 bases, with 21 bases between them.

V gene TRBV6-1 combines with J gene TRBJ1-5; tentative D call: TRBD1 (6 bases). The length of the CDR3 is 12 residues. CDR1 is MNHNS and CDR2 is SASEGT in the germline V gene. V lost 7 bases and J lost 11, with 15 bases in between. The CDR3 nucleotides are TGTGCCAGCAAGGCAGGGGTAAGGGCCCAGCATTTT. It encodes CASKAGVRAQHF.

The chain has TRBV5-1 and TRBJ1-5; D gene unclear. Germline V gene lookup returns CDR1 SGHRS and CDR2 YFSETQ. The CDR3 totals 15 residues. V dropped 1 base and J dropped 7 bases, with 15 bases sitting between them. The CDR3 region is CASSLMPGEGQPQHF. DNA of the CDR3: TGCGCCAGCAGCTTGATGCCCGGGGAAGGGCAGCCCCAGCATTTT.

A word on this clonotype: A much larger clonotype is one base distant, so this may be a read error. The rearrangement uses TRBV12-3 or TRBV12-4 and TRBJ1-2; D is unclear. Trimming removed 1 base at V and 5 bases at J, with 8 bases between. This CDR3 is built from 13 residues. CDR3 loop: CASSLGREYGYTF. The CDR3 DNA is TGTGCCAGCAGTTTAGGTCGGGAGTATGGCTACACCTTC.

This clonotype was found many times. A read error may account for a junction end that differs from germline. J is TRBJ1-1 and V is TRBV5-8; the match to TRBD1 covers 8 bases. The CDR3 covers 13 residues. Per germline, CDR1 SGHTS and CDR2 YDEGEE. CDR3 DNA sequence: TGTGCCAGCAGGGACAGGGCGAACTCTGAAGCTTTCTTT. It is translated as CASRDRANSEAFF. Together with reference TRBV5-8 and TRBJ1-1, the CDR3 gives the full variable domain: EAGVTQSPTHLIKTRGQQATLRCSPISGHTSVYWYQQALGLGLQFLLWYDEGEERNRGNFPPRFSGRQFPNYSSELNVNALELEDSALYLCASRDRANSEAFFGQGTRLTVV.

J is TRBJ1-2 and V is TRBV18; no firm D call. Germline V gene lookup returns CDR1 KGHSH and CDR2 LQKENI. CDR3 length: 17 amino acids. V dropped 3 bases and J dropped 0 bases, with 17 bases sitting between them. The CDR3 DNA reads TGTGCCAGCTCACCGGCGGCACCGGGTGGTACTAACTATGGCTACACCTTC. Amino acids: CASSPAAPGGTNYGYTF.